This entry lists 2 T cell receptor beta chains sequenced from one sample in a study of graft-versus-host responses after intestinal transplantation. To release intraepithelial and lamina propria lymphocytes, the graft tissue was processed. Profiling relied on immunoSEQ multiplex PCR, and the TCRdb table lists in-frame clones only, not all of them. Altogether tens of thousands of clones are present, roughly 87% being singletons, with the ten largest covering approximately 19%. This specimen was ileum tissue, taken about 200 days after intestinal transplant. Every receptor here comes from a human patient who received an intestinal transplant, so some T cells may come from the graft donor.

The chain has TRBV5-1 and TRBJ1-1; D possibly corresponds to TRBD1 (5 bases). Per germline, CDR1 SGHRS and CDR2 YFSETQ. The CDR3 length is 13 residues. V lost 4 bases and J 5 bases, leaving 12 bases between the germline ends. This CDR3 reads CASSRNGGTEAFF. Written as DNA, the CDR3 is TGCGCCAGCAGCAGAAACGGGGGAACTGAAGCTTTCTTT.

The genes are TRBV11-3 and TRBJ2-3; TRBD2 is a possible D gene (5 bases). The germline gives CDR1 SGHNT, CDR2 YENEEA. The length of the CDR3 is 15 residues. V was trimmed by 5 bases and J by 0 bases, leaving 12 bases between them. CDR3 coding DNA: TGTGCCAGCAGCAACGCTGGCGGGAGCACAGATACGCAGTATTTT. Translated: CASSNAGGSTDTQYF.